Following are 22 T cell receptor beta chains from one sample sequenced in a study of blood T cell repertoires in COVID-19. This table comes from immunoSEQ multiplex PCR, and its TCRdb copy is limited to in-frame clones, with some not included. The table has roughly 410,000 clones, about nine tenths seen once; the top ten hold approximately 1.5%. Sample: peripheral blood. The receptors originated from a woman aged 40 to 55 with COVID-19, enrolled during active disease.

The chain carries TRBV27 and TRBJ1-1; 9 positions agree with TRBD1. Germline-derived CDR1 and CDR2 are MNHEY and SMNVEV (reference sequence). J was trimmed by 1 base and V by 3 bases; bases with no gene match: 0. CDR3 size: 14 residues. The CDR3 DNA follows: TGTGCCAGCAGTTTGGGACAGGGGAACACTGAAGCTTTCTTT. Translation gives CASSLGQGNTEAFF.

This clone was observed a few times. Other DNA sequences of this sample code for an identical CDR3. The chain uses TRBV11-2 and TRBJ2-7; 8 bases fit TRBD1. The V segment lost 6 bases and the J segment 3 bases; nucleotides outside the gene matches: 10. CDR1 SGHAT and CDR2 FQNNGV come from the germline V gene. The CDR3 has 15 amino acids. CDR3 coding DNA: TGTGCCAGCAGTTTGGGAACAGGGGGATTCTACGAGCAGTACTTC. It codes for CASSLGTGGFYEQYF.

The V gene is TRBV9, the J gene TRBJ1-1, with TRBD1 as a possible D gene (5 bases). Germline V CDR1 and CDR2: SGDLS, YYNGEE. The CDR3 is made up of 15 amino acids. V was cut by 0 bases and J by 1 base, with 10 bases left in between. CDR3 loop: CASSVDGRENTEAFF. The CDR3 region has the DNA TGTGCCAGCAGCGTAGATGGCAGGGAGAACACTGAAGCTTTCTTT.

The chain uses TRBV5-6 and TRBJ2-7; TRBD1 matches 8 bases. Germline V gene data show CDR1 as SGHDT and CDR2 as YYEEEE. The CDR3 loop spans 17 amino acids. The junction had 17 bases not matched to a gene; V was cut back by 4 bases and J by 5 bases. The CDR3 DNA reads as TGTGCCAGCAGCAACGTCGACAGGGGTTTGTCCAAGGACGAGCAGTACTTC. It yields the protein CASSNVDRGLSKDEQYF.

In nucleotides, the CDR3 is TGTGCCAGCAGCTTAGCTCTCGGAATCGGGGAAAAACTGTTTTTT. Its protein product is CASSLALGIGEKLFF. This chain connects TRBV7-6 to TRBJ1-4; no clear D gene. V lost 0 bases and J lost 8, with 13 bases in between. The CDR3 runs to 15 residues. CDR1 and CDR2 from the germline V gene are SGHVS and FNYEAQ. The variable domain in full, completed from reference TRBV7-6 and TRBJ1-4, reads GAGVSQSPRYKVTKRGQDVALRCDPISGHVSLYWYRQALGQGPEFLTYFNYEAQQDKSGLPNDRFSAERPEGSISTLTIQRTEQRDSAMYRCASSLALGIGEKLFFGSGTQLSVL.

The chain is built from TRBV4-1 and TRBJ2-7; D uncertain. CDR1 and CDR2 (germline): MGHRA, YSYEKL. CDR3 length: 16 amino acids. V lost 4 bases, J lost 2 bases, and 18 bases lay in between. Here the CDR3 reads CASSPWYPAATYEQYF. CDR3 DNA sequence: TGCGCCAGCAGCCCCTGGTACCCCGCCGCTACCTACGAGCAGTACTTC.

This clone appeared a few times. The chain recombines TRBV7-9 with TRBJ1-2, with D tentatively TRBD1 (5 bases). Trimming cost V 5 bases and J 3 bases, with 19 bases left between them. CDR3 length: 16 amino acids. The germline CDR1 and CDR2 sequences are SEHNR and FQNEAQ (reference sequence). The CDR3 region has the DNA TGTGCCAGCAGCCTTGTAGGGCAGGACAACGACTATGGCTACACCTTC. Translation: CASSLVGQDNDYGYTF.

V is TRBV5-1 and J is TRBJ2-6; a possible D gene is TRBD2 (5 bases). The CDR3 runs 17 residues. CDR1 SGHRS and CDR2 YFSETQ come from the germline V gene. V lost 0 bases and J 2 bases, leaving 12 bases between the germline ends. CDR3 bases: TGCGCCAGCAGCTTGGCCGGCGGAGGCACTGGGGCCAACGTCCTGACTTTC. Its translation is CASSLAGGGTGANVLTF.

V is TRBV28 and J is TRBJ1-3; 10 bases are shared with TRBD1. The ends lost 5 bases at V and 2 bases at J; junction bases unmatched: 3. In germline, CDR1 is MDHEN, CDR2 SYDVKM. This CDR3 has 15 amino acids. CDR3 DNA: TGTGCCAGCAGTAGGACAGGGGGTACTGGAAACACCATATATTTT. Encoded protein: CASSRTGGTGNTIYF.

The rearrangement joins TRBV6-5 to TRBJ2-7, with 7 bases matching TRBD1. V trimming: 6 bases; J trimming: 2 bases; junction bases outside the gene matches: 7. Per the germline V gene, CDR1 is MNHEY and CDR2 is SVGAGI. CDR3 size: 14 residues. The CDR3 region has the DNA TGTGCCAGCAGCGCAGGACAGGTTCCCTACGAGCAGTACTTC. Translation: CASSAGQVPYEQYF.

The V gene is TRBV29-1, the J gene TRBJ1-2, with no clear D. Germline values: CDR1 SQVTM, CDR2 ANQGSEA. This CDR3 region has 13 residues. Deletions cut 3 bases from V and 8 bases from J, with 16 bases between. For the CDR3, the DNA is TGCAGCGTTGAGTCGACTTCGGCGGGGGGCTACACCTTC. It is translated as CSVESTSAGGYTF.

The rearrangement links TRBV30 to TRBJ1-3; 8 bases are shared with TRBD1. The CDR3 is made up of 14 amino acids. Germline CDR1 is GTSNPN and CDR2 is SVGIG (reference sequence). The ends lost 4 bases at V and 0 bases at J; junction bases unmatched: 2. This CDR3 reads CAWTTGASGNTIYF. The CDR3 nucleotides read TGTGCCTGGACGACAGGGGCCTCTGGAAACACCATATATTTT.

V is TRBV4-3 and J is TRBJ1-5, with D unclear. The V end was cut by 0 bases, the J end by 10 bases, with 13 bases between. The CDR3 has 14 amino acids. The germline gives CDR1 LGHNA, CDR2 YSLEER. For the CDR3, the DNA is TGCGCCAGCAGCCAAGAAGCTGAAAGATTCCCCCAGCATTTT. Translated, it gives CASSQEAERFPQHF.

Here the CDR3 reads CASSPQQGASFRSYGYTF. The CDR3 nucleotides read TGTGCCAGCAGCCCCCAACAGGGAGCGAGCTTTCGTAGCTATGGCTACACCTTC. This sequence joins TRBV16 and TRBJ1-2; D may be TRBD1 (6 bases). Germline V lookup: CDR1 KGHSY, CDR2 FQNENV. V was shortened by 4 bases and J by 4 bases, with 25 bases between the two germline ends. The CDR3 sequence is 18 residues long.

V gene TRBV28 combines with J gene TRBJ2-7, with a weak D call TRBD2 (6 bases). This CDR3 is 13 amino acids long. Deletions cut 4 bases from V and 3 bases from J, with 10 bases between. In germline, CDR1 is MDHEN, CDR2 SYDVKM. The CDR3 sequence: CASSSREFYEQYF. CDR3 bases: TGTGCCAGCAGTTCCCGGGAGTTCTACGAGCAGTACTTC. The full variable domain, with the rest looked up from reference TRBV28 and TRBJ2-7, is DVKVTQSSRYLVKRTGEKVFLECVQDMDHENMFWYRQDPGLGLRLIYFSYDVKMKEKGDIPEGYSVSREKKERFSLILESASTNQTSMYLCASSSREFYEQYFGPGTRLTVT.

This clone occurred once. The chain couples TRBV2 to TRBJ2-7, with 8 bases aligning to TRBD2. The CDR3 is made up of 15 amino acids. CDR1 is SNHLY, CDR2 FYNNEI, per germline. The V segment lost 6 bases and the J segment 6 bases; nucleotides outside the gene matches: 13. The CDR3 is CASRSTSAGTGEQYF. CDR3 nucleotide sequence: TGTGCCAGCAGATCGACTAGCGCCGGAACTGGCGAGCAGTACTTC. Full variable domain (outside the CDR3, taken from reference TRBV2 and TRBJ2-7): EPEVTQTPSHQVTQMGQEVILRCVPISNHLYFYWYRQILGQKVEFLVSFYNNEISEKSEIFDDQFSVERPDGSNFTLKIRSTKLEDSAMYFCASRSTSAGTGEQYFGPGTRLTVT.

The gene calls are TRBV6-5 and TRBJ1-5; 9 bases map to TRBD1. V gave up 5 bases and J gave up 6 bases; unmatched junction bases: 8. The CDR3 runs 15 residues. CDR1 and CDR2 (germline): MNHEY, SVGAGI. CDR3 amino acids: CASSIDRGSGQPQHF. The CDR3 nucleotides read TGTGCCAGCAGTATAGACAGGGGGTCGGGTCAGCCCCAGCATTTT.

The chain has TRBV6-2 or TRBV6-3 and TRBJ1-1; 10 bases align to TRBD1. Germline loops: CDR1 MNHEY, CDR2 SVGEGT. The V gene end was trimmed by 0 bases and the J gene end by 8 bases; junction bases not matched to a gene: 3. The length of the CDR3 is 14 residues. The CDR3 reads CASSYSGQGTEAFF. DNA for the CDR3: TGTGCCAGCAGTTACTCGGGACAGGGGACGGAAGCTTTCTTT.

The chain employs TRBV7-3 and TRBJ1-1; no reliable D call. With 4 bases removed from V and 3 bases from J, the gap between germline ends came to 15 bases. Germline assignment: CDR1 SGHTA and CDR2 FQGTGA. CDR3 length: 15 residues. This CDR3 is CASSSSPYGDTEAFF. In DNA form, the CDR3 reads TGTGCCAGCAGCTCCTCACCCTACGGGGACACTGAAGCTTTCTTT.

Written as DNA, the CDR3 is TGTGCCAGCGGGTCCTCCGGGACAGGGGTCGAAAAACTGTTTTTT. Its translation: CASGSSGTGVEKLFF. The J gene is TRBJ1-4, the V gene TRBV21-1; TRBD1 is the table's D call and was not checked against the DNA. TRBV21-1 is deemed a pseudogene. CDR3 length: 15 amino acids.

The CDR3: CASVGGERGTDTQYF. In DNA form, the CDR3 reads TGTGCCAGCGTCGGGGGAGAAAGGGGCACAGATACGCAGTATTTT. The chain links TRBV27 to TRBJ2-3, with D possibly matching TRBD2 (6 bases). Looked up from germline, CDR1 is MNHEY and CDR2 is SMNVEV (reference sequence). V shed 8 bases and J shed 1 base, with 16 bases lying between them. The CDR3 sequence is 15 residues long.

V gene TRBV5-1 combines with J gene TRBJ1-5, with D possibly being TRBD1 (5 bases). Germline CDR1 and CDR2: SGHRS and YFSETQ. The CDR3 runs to 18 residues. Trimming stripped 1 base from V and 1 base from J, with 18 bases between. CDR3 DNA: TGCGCCAGCAGCTTGAGTAGTGGCAGGGTTGGGAGCAATCAGCCCCAGCATTTT. Translating gives CASSLSSGRVGSNQPQHF.